Listed here are 10 T cell receptor beta chains from one sample, sequenced in a study of beta chain features in type 1 diabetes. Study observations and caveats: TCRB CDR3s from Type 1 diabetes patients were moderately but significantly shorter in all four CD4+ subsets.

Reverse transcription of all isolated RNA meant that expressed TCRB transcripts were sequenced. Method: immunoSEQ multiplex PCR; TCRdb's copy keeps in-frame clones and lacks some. Among roughly 180,000 clones listed, 6.5% to 8.5% were seen once. Their specific antigens are unknown. The sample consisted of central memory CD4+ T cells from blood. The receptors stem from a man younger than 35 with type 1 diabetes.

The J gene is TRBJ2-7, the V gene TRBV10-1; a possible D gene is TRBD1 (6 bases). CDR1 and CDR2 (germline): WNHNN, SYGVQD (reference sequence). V lost 0 bases to trimming and J lost 5 bases, with 8 bases between them. The CDR3 is 13 residues long. The CDR3 DNA follows: TGCGCCAGCAGTGAGTCTACAGGGAACGAGCAGTACTTC. It codes for CASSESTGNEQYF.

This clone was observed at least ten times. This sequence joins TRBV2 and TRBJ2-5, with D uncertain. The CDR3 is 11 residues long. Germline V gene data show CDR1 as SNHLY and CDR2 as FYNNEI. V lost 8 bases and J lost 2, with 6 bases in between. CDR3 bases: TGTGCCAGCGGGCAGCAAGAGACCCAGTACTTC. Amino acids: CASGQQETQYF.

The chain links TRBV11-1 to TRBJ2-1, with TRBD2 matching 10 bases. Germline values: CDR1 SGHAT, CDR2 FQDESV (reference sequence). This CDR3 region has 15 residues. The V gene end was trimmed by 5 bases and the J gene end by 7 bases; junction bases not matched to a gene: 8. The CDR3 loop reads CASSPRTSGANEQFF. In DNA, the CDR3 is TGTGCCAGCAGCCCTAGGACTAGCGGAGCGAATGAGCAGTTCTTC.

The chain recombines TRBV5-6 with TRBJ2-5; 8 nucleotides match TRBD1. V trimming: 4 bases; J trimming: 4 bases; junction bases outside the gene matches: 6. This CDR3 contains 14 residues. Looked up from germline, CDR1 is SGHDT and CDR2 is YYEEEE. The CDR3 here is CASSKGQGGETQYF. The DNA of the CDR3 is TGTGCCAGCAGCAAAGGACAGGGTGGAGAGACCCAGTACTTC. The whole variable domain, filled in from reference TRBV5-6 and TRBJ2-5, reads DAGVTQSPTHLIKTRGQQVTLRCSPKSGHDTVSWYQQALGQGPQFIFQYYEEEERQRGNFPDRFSGHQFPNYSSELNVNALLLGDSALYLCASSKGQGGETQYFGPGTRLLVL.

CDR3 DNA: TGTGCCAGCAGCCCCACCAAGAGACTAGCGGGGGCTGAGACCCAGTACTTC. It is translated as CASSPTKRLAGAETQYF. V and J are TRBV5-4 and TRBJ2-5; TRBD2 matches 12 bases. Germline loops: CDR1 SGHNT, CDR2 YYREEE (reference sequence). This CDR3 has 17 amino acids. V dropped 4 bases and J dropped 5; count of bases not matched to a gene: 12.

This chain connects TRBV7-9 to TRBJ2-1, with 7 bases that match TRBD2. There are 13 residues in the CDR3. Germline V gene lookup returns CDR1 SEHNR and CDR2 FQNEAQ (reference sequence). The V and J ends lost 2 bases and 8 bases, in that order; junction bases with no gene match: 3. This CDR3 is CASSLRLADEQFF. The CDR3 DNA reads TGTGCCAGCAGCTTACGACTAGCCGATGAGCAGTTCTTC.

This clone occurred a few times. The chain joins TRBV15 to TRBJ2-1; perhaps TRBD2 as D (6 bases). The CDR3 runs to 15 residues. Germline CDR1 reads LNHNV; CDR2 reads YYDKDF (reference sequence). The V end was cut by 0 bases, the J end by 4 bases, with 10 bases between. The CDR3 nucleotides are TGTGCCACCAGCAGAGATGTGGGACTTTACAATGAGCAGTTCTTC. Translating it yields CATSRDVGLYNEQFF.

This clone was counted only a few times. This chain uses TRBV7-7 with TRBJ2-5, with 15 positions matching TRBD2. With V trimmed by 4 bases and J by 8 bases, 2 bases remained unmatched. The CDR3 runs 14 residues. Germline lookup yields CDR1 SSHAT and CDR2 FNYEAQ (reference sequence). The CDR3, as DNA: TGTGCCAGCAGCTCGGGACTAGCGGGGGGAACCCAGTACTTC. Translation gives CASSSGLAGGTQYF.

The CDR3 nucleotides are TGTGCCAGCAGCTTTACAGGGCACGAGCAGTACTTC. It translates to CASSFTGHEQYF. The chain combines TRBV7-9 with TRBJ2-5; TRBD1 might be the D (6 bases). The end of the DNA aligns better with TRBJ2-7, so the J call may be wrong. Germline-derived CDR1 and CDR2 are SEHNR and FQNEAQ (reference sequence). The CDR3 runs to 12 residues.

This clone came up a few times. The chain links TRBV7-9 to TRBJ2-1; D gene ambiguous. Germline CDR1 SEHNR, CDR2 FQNEAQ (reference sequence). Trimming shortened V by 3 bases and J by 8 bases, and 11 bases separated the two germline ends. The CDR3 is 13 amino acids. The CDR3 reads CASSLGLNDEQFF. The CDR3 DNA reads TGTGCCAGCAGCTTGGGCTTAAACGATGAGCAGTTCTTC.